This entry features one TCR beta chain sequence. As yet, its antigen is unknown. This record belongs to a study of T cell responses to AZD1222 COVID-19 vaccine. TCRdb's table, derived via immunoSEQ multiplex PCR, lists solely in-frame clones and lacks some. The data show about 190,000 clones, roughly 88% seen once. Study conclusions and caveats: It was only after the peak T cell response that any repertoires were sampled. Donors were mostly white British, more females; clonal diversity possibly underestimated. Vaccine-associated CD4 TCRs ranged over spike, dominating at 160-218 and 743-854.

The germline gives CDR1 MNHEY, CDR2 SVGEGT. This CDR3 has 11 amino acids. The germline V and J ends were trimmed by 5 bases and 6 bases, with 7 bases remaining between them. The sequenced sample was peripheral blood, obtained on day 0 of AZD1222 vaccination. The TCR sequence derives from an adult in good health. The chain joins TRBV6-2 or TRBV6-3 to TRBJ1-2; the D gene is possibly TRBD1 (5 bases). CDR3 DNA sequence: TGTGCCAGCAGTATGGGGGATGGCTACACCTTC. Its translation: CASSMGDGYTF.